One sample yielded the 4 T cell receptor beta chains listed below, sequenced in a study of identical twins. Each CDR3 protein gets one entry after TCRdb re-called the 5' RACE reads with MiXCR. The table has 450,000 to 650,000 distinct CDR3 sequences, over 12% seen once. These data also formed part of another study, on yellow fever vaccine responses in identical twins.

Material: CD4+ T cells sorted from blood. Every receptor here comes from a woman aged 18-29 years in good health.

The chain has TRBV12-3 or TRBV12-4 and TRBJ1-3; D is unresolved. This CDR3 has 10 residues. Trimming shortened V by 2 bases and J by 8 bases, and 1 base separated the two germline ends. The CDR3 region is CASSLHTIYF. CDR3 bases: TGTGCCAGCAGTTTACACACCATATATTTT.

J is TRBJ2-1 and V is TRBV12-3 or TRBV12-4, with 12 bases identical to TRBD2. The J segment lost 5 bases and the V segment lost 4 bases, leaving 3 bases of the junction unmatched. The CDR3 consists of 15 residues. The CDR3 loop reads CASSSLAGGHNEQFF. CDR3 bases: TGTGCCAGCAGTTCCCTAGCGGGAGGGCACAATGAGCAGTTCTTC.

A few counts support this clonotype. The CDR3: CSVASGLSYEQYF. DNA of the CDR3: TGCAGCGTAGCCAGCGGGTTATCCTACGAGCAGTACTTC. This chain uses TRBV29-1 with TRBJ2-7; TRBD2 might be the D (6 bases). Trimming took off 6 bases at V and 1 base at J, with 13 bases between the two ends. The CDR3 has 13 residues. Per the germline V gene, CDR1 is SQVTM and CDR2 is ANQGSEA.

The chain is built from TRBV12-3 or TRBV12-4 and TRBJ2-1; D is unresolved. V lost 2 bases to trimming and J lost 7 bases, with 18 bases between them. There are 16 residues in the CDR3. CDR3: CASSLSSHQGINEQFF. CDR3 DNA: TGTGCCAGCAGTTTATCTAGTCATCAAGGGATTAATGAGCAGTTCTTC.